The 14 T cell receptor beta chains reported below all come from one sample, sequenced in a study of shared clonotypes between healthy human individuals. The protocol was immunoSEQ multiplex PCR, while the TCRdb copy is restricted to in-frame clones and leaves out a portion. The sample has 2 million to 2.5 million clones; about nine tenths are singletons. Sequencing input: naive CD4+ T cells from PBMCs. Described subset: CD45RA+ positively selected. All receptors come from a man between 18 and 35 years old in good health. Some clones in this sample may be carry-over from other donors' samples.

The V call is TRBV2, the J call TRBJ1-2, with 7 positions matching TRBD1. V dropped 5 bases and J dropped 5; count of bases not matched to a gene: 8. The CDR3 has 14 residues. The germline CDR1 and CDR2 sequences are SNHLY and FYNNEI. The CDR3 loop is CASSHGTEKYGYTF. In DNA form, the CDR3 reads TGTGCCAGCAGTCACGGGACAGAAAAATATGGCTACACCTTC.

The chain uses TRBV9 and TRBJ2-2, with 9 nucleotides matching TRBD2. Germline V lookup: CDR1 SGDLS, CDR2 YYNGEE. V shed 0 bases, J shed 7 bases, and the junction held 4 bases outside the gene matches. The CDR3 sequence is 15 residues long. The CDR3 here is CASSVDSGSNGELFF. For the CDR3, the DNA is TGTGCCAGCAGCGTAGATAGCGGGAGTAACGGGGAGCTGTTTTTT.

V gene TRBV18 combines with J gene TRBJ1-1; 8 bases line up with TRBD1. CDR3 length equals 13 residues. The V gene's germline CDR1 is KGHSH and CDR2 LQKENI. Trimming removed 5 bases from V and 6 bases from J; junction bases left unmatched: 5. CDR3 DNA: TGTGCCAGCTCAGCCCAGGGGGCCGCTGAAGCTTTCTTT. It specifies CASSAQGAAEAFF.

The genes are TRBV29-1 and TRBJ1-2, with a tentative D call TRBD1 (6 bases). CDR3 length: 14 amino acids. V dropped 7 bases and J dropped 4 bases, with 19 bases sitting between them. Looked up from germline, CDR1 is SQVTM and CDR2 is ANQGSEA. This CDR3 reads CSAGDTRPGYGYTF. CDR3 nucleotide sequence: TGCAGCGCCGGGGACACCCGCCCGGGCTATGGCTACACCTTC.

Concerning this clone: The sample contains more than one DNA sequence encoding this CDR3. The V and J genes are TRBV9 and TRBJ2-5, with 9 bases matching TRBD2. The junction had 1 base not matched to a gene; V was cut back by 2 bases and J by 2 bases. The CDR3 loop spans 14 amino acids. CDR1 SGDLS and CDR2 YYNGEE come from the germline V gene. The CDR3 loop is CASSVTSGQETQYF. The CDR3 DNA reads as TGTGCCAGCAGCGTGACTAGCGGACAAGAGACCCAGTACTTC.

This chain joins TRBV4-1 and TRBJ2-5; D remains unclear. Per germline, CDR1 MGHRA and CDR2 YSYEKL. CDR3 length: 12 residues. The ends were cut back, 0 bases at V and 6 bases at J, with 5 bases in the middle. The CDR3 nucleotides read TGCGCCAGCAGCCAAGAACGGCAGACCCAGTACTTC. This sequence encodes CASSQERQTQYF.

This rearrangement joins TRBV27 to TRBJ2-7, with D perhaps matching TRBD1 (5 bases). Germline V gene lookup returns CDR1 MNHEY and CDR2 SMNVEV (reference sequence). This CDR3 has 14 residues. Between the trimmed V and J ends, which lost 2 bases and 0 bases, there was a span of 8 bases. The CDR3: CASSLKDNSYEQYF. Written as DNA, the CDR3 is TGTGCCAGCAGTTTAAAGGACAACTCCTACGAGCAGTACTTC.

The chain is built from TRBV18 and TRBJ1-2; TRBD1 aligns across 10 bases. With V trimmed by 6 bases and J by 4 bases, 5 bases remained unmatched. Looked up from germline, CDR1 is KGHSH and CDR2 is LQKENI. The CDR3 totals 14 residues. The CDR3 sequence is CASSERTGGYGYTF. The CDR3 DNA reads TGTGCCAGCTCGGAAAGGACAGGGGGCTATGGCTACACCTTC.

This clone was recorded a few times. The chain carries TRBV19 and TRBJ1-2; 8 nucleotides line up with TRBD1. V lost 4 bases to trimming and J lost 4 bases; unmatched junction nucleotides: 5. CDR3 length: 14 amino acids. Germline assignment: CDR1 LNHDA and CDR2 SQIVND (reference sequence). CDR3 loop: CASSSTGGPYGYTF. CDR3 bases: TGTGCCAGTAGTAGCACAGGGGGACCCTATGGCTACACCTTC. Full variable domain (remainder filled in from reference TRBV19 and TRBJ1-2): DGGITQSPKYLFRKEGQNVTLSCEQNLNHDAMYWYRQDPGQGLRLIYYSQIVNDFQKGDIAEGYSVSREKKESFPLTVTSAQKNPTAFYLCASSSTGGPYGYTFGSGTRLTVV.

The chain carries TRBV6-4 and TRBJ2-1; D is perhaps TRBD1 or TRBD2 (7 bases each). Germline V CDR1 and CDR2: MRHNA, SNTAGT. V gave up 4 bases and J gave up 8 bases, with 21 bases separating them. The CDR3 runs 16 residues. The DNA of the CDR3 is TGTGCCAGCAGTGCTTCTCGGGCAGGGGGAGGGCATGAGCAGTTCTTC. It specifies CASSASRAGGGHEQFF.

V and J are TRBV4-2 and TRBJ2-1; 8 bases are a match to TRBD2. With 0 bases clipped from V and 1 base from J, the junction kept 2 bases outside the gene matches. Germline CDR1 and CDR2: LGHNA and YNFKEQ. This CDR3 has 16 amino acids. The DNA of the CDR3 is TGTGCCAGCAGCCAAGAACCTAGCGGGTCCTACAATGAGCAGTTCTTC. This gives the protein CASSQEPSGSYNEQFF.

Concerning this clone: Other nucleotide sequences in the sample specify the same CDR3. The CDR3 sequence: CASSPPNRAYGYTF. CDR3 DNA: TGTGCCAGCTCACCACCGAACAGGGCCTATGGCTACACCTTC. The gene calls are TRBV18 and TRBJ1-2; tentative D call: TRBD1 (6 bases). CDR1 is KGHSH and CDR2 is LQKENI in the germline V gene. Trimming shortened V by 0 bases and J by 4 bases, and 9 bases separated the two germline ends. The CDR3 runs 14 residues.

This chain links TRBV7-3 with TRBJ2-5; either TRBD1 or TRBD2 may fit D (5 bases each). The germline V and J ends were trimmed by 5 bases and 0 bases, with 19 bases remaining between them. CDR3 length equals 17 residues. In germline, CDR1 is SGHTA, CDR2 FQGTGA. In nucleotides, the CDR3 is TGTGCCAGCAGCCAGGGTTTGGGAGTGCCGTACCAAGAGACCCAGTACTTC. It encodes CASSQGLGVPYQETQYF.

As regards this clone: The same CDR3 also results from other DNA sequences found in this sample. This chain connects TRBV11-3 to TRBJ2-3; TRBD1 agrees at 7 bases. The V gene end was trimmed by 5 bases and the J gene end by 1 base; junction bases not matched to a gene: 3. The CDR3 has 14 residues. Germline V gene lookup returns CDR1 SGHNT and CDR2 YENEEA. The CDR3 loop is CASSPGQGTDTQYF. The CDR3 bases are TGTGCCAGCAGCCCAGGACAGGGCACAGATACGCAGTATTTT.